Listed below are T cell receptor beta chains from one sample, sequenced in a study of cytomegalovirus exposure and HLA in healthy donors. The data were produced by immunoSEQ multiplex PCR, yet TCRdb's version contains in-frame clones alone and is incomplete. Seen here are over 150,000 clones, 60% to 85% observed once, and the top ten hold around 3.2%. Sequenced input: PBMCs. Receptor source: a woman aged 50 to 65 in good health and CMV-seropositive. Both conserved end residues are part of each CDR3. D genes are given only for firm matches. The listing skips clone size in some rows; elsewhere it reads once, few, many or a size class.

d_call	v_call	clone_size	j_call	cdr3_nt	cdr3_aa
.	TRBV6-5	.	TRBJ2-4	TGTGCCAGCAGTTACGGAGAGGGAAACAGTCAGTACTTC	CASSYGEGNSQYF
TRBD1	TRBV10-2	.	TRBJ2-3	TGCGCCGCTTCGGGGACAGAGTCCACAGATACGCAGTATTTT	CAASGTESTDTQYF
TRBD1	TRBV6-4	.	TRBJ2-7	TGTGCCAGCAGTGAGGCAACAGGGGGCCTCTACGAGCAGTACTTC	CASSEATGGLYEQYF
.	TRBV19	.	TRBJ2-2	TGTGCCAGTAGTATCGCAGCGGCCACCGGGGAGCTGTTTTTT	CASSIAAATGELFF
TRBD1	TRBV28	.	TRBJ1-4	TGTGCCAGCAGACCTGCCGGGACAGGGACCCTTGCAACTAATGAAAAACTGTTTTTT	CASRPAGTGTLATNEKLFF
TRBD1	TRBV9	.	TRBJ2-5	TGTGCCAGCAGCGTAGGAGAGGGACAGGGGGCCAAGACCCAGTACTTC	CASSVGEGQGAKTQYF
.	TRBV7-2	.	TRBJ1-1	TGTGCCAGCAGCTTAGGGGGAGACATGAACACTGAAGCTTTCTTT	CASSLGGDMNTEAFF
.	TRBV5-1	.	TRBJ1-1	TGCGCCAGTGCGGGGGGGGTGGGCACTGAAGCTTTCTTT	CASAGGVGTEAFF
.	TRBV9	.	TRBJ2-1	TGTGCCAGCAGCCCGAGTGGTCATCGTGAGCAGTTCTTC	CASSPSGHREQFF
TRBD2	TRBV7-2	few	TRBJ2-7	TGTGCCAGCAGCCGTACTAGCGGGGCCTCCTACGAGCAGTACTTC	CASSRTSGASYEQYF
TRBD2	TRBV4-3	.	TRBJ2-7	TGCGCCAGCAGCCAAGTACTAGCGGGAGCCTACGAGCAGTACTTC	CASSQVLAGAYEQYF